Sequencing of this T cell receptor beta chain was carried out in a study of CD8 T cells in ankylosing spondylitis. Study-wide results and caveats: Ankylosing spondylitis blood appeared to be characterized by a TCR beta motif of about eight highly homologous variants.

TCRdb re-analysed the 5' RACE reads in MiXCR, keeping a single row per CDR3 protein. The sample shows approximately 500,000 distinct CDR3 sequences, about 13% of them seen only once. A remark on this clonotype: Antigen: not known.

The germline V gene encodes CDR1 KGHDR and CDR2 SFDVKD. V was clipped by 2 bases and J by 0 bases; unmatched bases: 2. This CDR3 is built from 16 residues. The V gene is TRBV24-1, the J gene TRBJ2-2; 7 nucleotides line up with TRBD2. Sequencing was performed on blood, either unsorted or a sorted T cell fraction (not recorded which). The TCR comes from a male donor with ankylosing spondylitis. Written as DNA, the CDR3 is TGTGCCACCAGTGATTGGGGAGGGGCGAACACCGGGGAGCTGTTTTTT. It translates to CATSDWGGANTGELFF.